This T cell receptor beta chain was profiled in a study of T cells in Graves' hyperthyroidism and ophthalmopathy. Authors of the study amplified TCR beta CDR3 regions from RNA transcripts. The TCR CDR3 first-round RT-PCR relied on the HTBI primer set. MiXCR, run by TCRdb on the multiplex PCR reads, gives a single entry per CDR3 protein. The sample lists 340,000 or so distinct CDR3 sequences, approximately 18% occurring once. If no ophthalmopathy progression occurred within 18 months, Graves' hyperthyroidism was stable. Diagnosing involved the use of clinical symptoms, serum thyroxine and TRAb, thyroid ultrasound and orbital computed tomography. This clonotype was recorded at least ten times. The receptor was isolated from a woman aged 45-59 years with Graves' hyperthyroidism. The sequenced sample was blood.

CDR3 loop: CASSPNVNAYEQYF. The CDR3 nucleotides are TGTGCCAGCTCACCAAATGTCAACGCCTACGAGCAGTACTTC. The J gene is TRBJ2-7, the V gene TRBV18; D is uncertain. CDR3 length: 14 amino acids. Trimming removed 2 bases from V and 2 bases from J, with 10 bases in between. The germline CDR1 and CDR2 sequences are KGHSH and LQKENI.